This entry describes one T cell receptor beta chain. Antigen: not known. Unique molecular identifiers tagged the TCRbeta library. One entry per CDR3 protein, called by TCRdb with MiXCR from the PCR reads. The table has about 200,000 distinct CDR3 sequences, about a sixth seen once. The CDR3 extends over 14 amino acids. Germline-derived CDR1 and CDR2 are MNHNS and SASEGT. The ends were cut back, 0 bases at V and 2 bases at J, with 7 bases in the middle. This specimen belongs to a study of T-cell reconstitution after alpha-beta-depleted transplantation in children. Whole-study results and caveats: A year had passed since transplant, and T-cell counts and diversity by then came mostly from newly produced T cells. Where alpha-beta T cells came from about two months after transplant was reportedly several hundred expanded graft clones.

This clonotype was sampled from a male patient between 2 and 10 years old who had a stem cell transplant for acute lymphoblastic leukemia, so the T cells may come from the graft donor. The starting material was PBMCs, mostly from graft donor cells, obtained 360 days after TCRalphabeta/CD19-depleted stem cell transplant. The genes are TRBV6-1 and TRBJ1-2, with D hard to call. This CDR3 reads CASSEAQWNYGYTF. The CDR3 nucleotides read TGTGCCAGCAGTGAAGCGCAGTGGAACTATGGCTACACCTTC.